These 20 T cell receptor beta chains share one sample of origin, sequenced in a study of blood T cell repertoires in COVID-19. Sequenced by immunoSEQ multiplex PCR; TCRdb stores in-frame clones only, minus some. The sample records about 270,000 clones, under 90% being singletons. The sample taken for sequencing was peripheral blood. Receptors originate from a human donor in a cohort sampled during active COVID-19.

Notes on this clone: The same CDR3 arises from other DNA sequences in this sample as well. This sequence joins TRBV12-5 and TRBJ1-1, with 7 bases matching TRBD1. Germline CDR1 reads LGHNT; CDR2 reads FRNRAP. The CDR3 consists of 16 residues. Trimming removed 3 bases from V and 7 bases from J; junction bases left unmatched: 14. In DNA, the CDR3 is TGTGCTAGTGGTTTACAAACGACAGGGACTCTCGTTGAAGCTTTCTTT. As protein: CASGLQTTGTLVEAFF.

V is TRBV6-1 and J is TRBJ1-5, with D perhaps matching TRBD1 (6 bases). Germline V gene data show CDR1 as MNHNS and CDR2 as SASEGT. V lost 3 bases and J 5 bases, leaving 14 bases between the germline ends. CDR3 length: 15 amino acids. The CDR3 nucleotides are TGTGCCAGCAGTGAGATGGAGGCAGGGGATCAGCCCCAGCATTTT. It translates to CASSEMEAGDQPQHF.

The chain couples TRBV2 to TRBJ1-3; 7 bases are shared with TRBD1. CDR3 length equals 14 residues. Germline-derived CDR1 and CDR2 are SNHLY and FYNNEI. After removal of 8 bases from V and 0 bases from J, the junction contained 4 bases not matched to a gene. The CDR3 region is CASGGQVSGNTIYF. CDR3 bases: TGTGCCAGCGGAGGACAGGTCTCTGGAAACACCATATATTTT.

This chain connects TRBV12-3 or TRBV12-4 to TRBJ2-1; D is undetermined. V lost 0 bases, J lost 3 bases, and 3 bases lay in between. The CDR3 is 13 residues long. This CDR3 reads CASSLARYNEQFF. The CDR3 nucleotides read TGTGCCAGCAGTTTAGCCCGCTACAATGAGCAGTTCTTC.

A word on this clone: A read error may produce the germline difference seen at one junction end. The chain recombines TRBV5-4 with TRBJ2-1, with D hard to call. The CDR3 has 15 residues. Germline values: CDR1 SGHNT, CDR2 YYREEE (reference sequence). The CDR3 loop reads CASSLELVSYNEQFF. Here the CDR3 DNA reads TGTGCCAGCAGTTTGGAGCTAGTCTCCTACAATGAGCAGTTCTTC.

In regard to this clone: An end of the junction differs from the germline gene, which may be a read error. The chain's CDR3 is CASSPTTSADF. CDR3 coding DNA: TGTGCCAGCTCACCAACTACATCTGCCGATTTT. The chain carries TRBV18 and TRBJ2-3; D is undetermined. The V gene's germline CDR1 is KGHSH and CDR2 LQKENI. The CDR3 contains 11 residues.

The chain joins TRBV5-4 to TRBJ2-7; 10 nucleotides line up with TRBD1. V gave up 2 bases and J gave up 6 bases; unmatched junction bases: 5. The germline gives CDR1 SGHNT, CDR2 YYREEE (reference sequence). The CDR3 contains 14 residues. The CDR3 bases are TGTGCCAGCAGCTTACGACAGGGGGCCTCCGAGCAGTACTTC. Translated: CASSLRQGASEQYF. Together with reference TRBV5-4 and TRBJ2-7, the CDR3 gives the full variable domain: ETGVTQSPTHLIKTRGQQVTLRCSSQSGHNTVSWYQQALGQGPQFIFQYYREEENGRGNFPPRFSGLQFPNYSSELNVNALELDDSALYLCASSLRQGASEQYFGPGTRLTVT.

In this sample, this clone turned up once. The J gene is TRBJ2-3, the V gene TRBV5-8, with D possibly matching TRBD2 (7 bases). Germline V gene sequence: CDR1 SGHTS, CDR2 YDEGEE. The CDR3 loop spans 16 amino acids. V lost 4 bases and J 2 bases, leaving 17 bases between the germline ends. CDR3 region: CASSALGGAPTDTQYF. The CDR3 region has the DNA TGTGCCAGCAGCGCCCTGGGGGGGGCCCCCACAGATACGCAGTATTTT.

CDR3 in amino acids: CASSHGTSGEQFF. In DNA form, the CDR3 reads TGCGCCAGCAGCCACGGGACTAGCGGTGAGCAGTTCTTC. The chain is built from TRBV4-1 and TRBJ2-1, with 11 positions matching TRBD2. The germline CDR1 and CDR2 sequences are MGHRA and YSYEKL. The CDR3 covers 13 residues. J lost 9 bases, V lost 3 bases, and 1 base had no gene match.

This clone was found once. The chain links TRBV9 to TRBJ1-2, with D unclear. The CDR3 spans 11 residues. V lost 0 bases to trimming and J lost 7 bases, with 4 bases between them. Germline CDR1 reads SGDLS; CDR2 reads YYNGEE. CDR3 nucleotides: TGTGCCAGCAGCGTAGGTCGTGGCTACACCTTC. Its translation is CASSVGRGYTF.

This clone was seen a single time. V usage is TRBV18 and J usage is TRBJ1-1; 9 positions match TRBD1. V was clipped by 5 bases and J by 3 bases; unmatched bases: 4. Germline CDR1 KGHSH, CDR2 LQKENI. The CDR3 sequence is 14 residues long. This CDR3 reads CASSSGQGHTEAFF. For the CDR3, the DNA is TGTGCCAGCTCATCCGGACAGGGGCACACTGAAGCTTTCTTT.

Worth noting for this clone: Other DNA sequences of this sample code for an identical CDR3. The V call is TRBV6-1, the J call TRBJ2-1; the D gene is possibly TRBD2 (5 bases). The germline V gene encodes CDR1 MNHNS and CDR2 SASEGT. The CDR3 runs to 15 residues. V was trimmed by 2 bases and J by 0 bases, leaving 8 bases between them. The CDR3 region is CASSERDSSYNEQFF. CDR3 coding DNA: TGTGCCAGCAGTGAACGGGATAGCTCCTACAATGAGCAGTTCTTC.

The chain uses TRBV5-4 and TRBJ1-4, with TRBD1 matching 8 bases. The length of the CDR3 is 16 residues. V lost 4 bases, J lost 4 bases, and 9 bases stayed unmatched. Per the germline V gene, CDR1 is SGHNT and CDR2 is YYREEE (reference sequence). CDR3 loop: CASSRPDRDDNEKLFF. DNA of the CDR3: TGTGCCAGCAGCCGCCCGGACAGGGATGATAATGAAAAACTGTTTTTT.

This rearrangement joins TRBV7-3 to TRBJ2-6; TRBD1 agrees at 8 bases. Trimming removed 5 bases from V and 1 base from J; junction bases left unmatched: 10. In germline, CDR1 is SGHTA, CDR2 FQGTGA. CDR3 size: 18 residues. In nucleotides, the CDR3 is TGTGCCAGCAGCCACACAGGACAGGGAAGTTCTGGGGCCAACGTCCTGACTTTC. This translates into CASSHTGQGSSGANVLTF.

This sequence joins TRBV6-6 and TRBJ1-1; 7 bases agree with TRBD1. V lost 6 bases, J lost 3 bases, and 13 bases stayed unmatched. Per the germline V gene, CDR1 is MNHNY and CDR2 is SVGAGI (reference sequence). The CDR3 contains 16 residues. The CDR3 sequence is CASRSRQGKGHTEAFF. CDR3 nucleotides: TGTGCCAGCAGGTCCCGACAGGGTAAGGGTCACACTGAAGCTTTCTTT.

The J gene is TRBJ1-3, the V gene TRBV10-2; D not certain. Trimming left V 7 bases short and J 4 bases short, with 14 bases between. This CDR3 has 14 amino acids. The germline V gene encodes CDR1 WSHSY and CDR2 SAAADI. CDR3 bases: TGCGCCAGCACCCCTTCCAGGAACGGAAACACCATATATTTT. Translation gives CASTPSRNGNTIYF.

The rearrangement links TRBV28 to TRBJ1-5; 9 nucleotides line up with TRBD1. Germline lookup yields CDR1 MDHEN and CDR2 SYDVKM. The CDR3 has 15 residues. The V and J ends lost 3 bases and 7 bases, in that order; junction bases with no gene match: 7. CDR3 nucleotides: TGTGCCAGCAGTTTGTGGGGACAGGGATACCAGCCCCAGCATTTT. Encoded protein: CASSLWGQGYQPQHF.

This clone occurred once. The rearrangement joins TRBV28 to TRBJ1-1, with TRBD1 matching 7 bases. The CDR3 totals 14 residues. The germline gives CDR1 MDHEN, CDR2 SYDVKM. V gave up 7 bases and J gave up 3 bases; unmatched junction bases: 8. The CDR3 DNA follows: TGTGCCAGCATCAAGAGGACAGGACACACTGAAGCTTTCTTT. Encoded protein: CASIKRTGHTEAFF.

This clone has more than one count but fewer than ten. The V and J genes are TRBV10-3 and TRBJ2-2; TRBD1 matches at 7 bases. This CDR3 has 16 amino acids. CDR1 ENHRY and CDR2 SYGVKD come from the germline V gene. The V and J ends lost 3 bases and 3 bases, in that order; junction bases with no gene match: 7. CDR3 residues: CAISDPDRVHTGELFF. DNA of the CDR3: TGTGCCATCAGTGACCCCGACAGGGTCCACACCGGGGAGCTGTTTTTT.

The chain employs TRBV5-1 and TRBJ1-1, with 7 bases matching TRBD1. The germline V gene has CDR1 SGHRS and CDR2 YFSETQ. V was pared by 2 bases and J by 5 bases, with 6 bases of the junction left unmatched. The CDR3 sequence is 14 residues long. The chain's CDR3 is CASSFFQGETEAFF. CDR3 in DNA: TGCGCCAGCAGCTTTTTCCAGGGGGAGACTGAAGCTTTCTTT.